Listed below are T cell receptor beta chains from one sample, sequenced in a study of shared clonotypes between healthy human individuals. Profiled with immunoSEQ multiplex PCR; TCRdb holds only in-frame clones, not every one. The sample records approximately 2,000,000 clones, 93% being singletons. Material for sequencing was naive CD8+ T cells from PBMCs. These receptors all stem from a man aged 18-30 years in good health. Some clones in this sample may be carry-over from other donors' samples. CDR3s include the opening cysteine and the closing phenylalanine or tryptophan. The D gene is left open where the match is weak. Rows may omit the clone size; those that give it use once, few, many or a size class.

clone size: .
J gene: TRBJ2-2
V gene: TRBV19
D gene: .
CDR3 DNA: TGTGCCAGTACGGACGGACGGTGGAACACCGGGGAGCTGTTTTTT
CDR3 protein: CASTDGRWNTGELFF

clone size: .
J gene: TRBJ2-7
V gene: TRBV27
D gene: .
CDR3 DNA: TGTGCCAGCAGTTGGTCCAGCCCCAACGAGCAGTACTTC
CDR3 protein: CASSWSSPNEQYF

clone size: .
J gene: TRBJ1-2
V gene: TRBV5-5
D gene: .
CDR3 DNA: TGTGCCAGCAGCTTGGCAGTCAGGGAAGGGGCGGACTATGGCTACACCTTC
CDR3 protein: CASSLAVREGADYGYTF

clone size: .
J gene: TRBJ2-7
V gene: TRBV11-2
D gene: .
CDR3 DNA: TGTGCCAGCAGCTTAACGGGAGCCGGTTCGGAGCAGTACTTC
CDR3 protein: CASSLTGAGSEQYF

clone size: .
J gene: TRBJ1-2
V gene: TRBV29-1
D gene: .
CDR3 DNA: TGCAGCGTTGTAGGCAGCCGCGCTAACTATGGCTACACCTTC
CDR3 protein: CSVVGSRANYGYTF

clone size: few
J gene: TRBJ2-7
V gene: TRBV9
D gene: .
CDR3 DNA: TGTGCCAGCAGCGTAAACTCCGTGGGGCGCGAGCAGTACTTC
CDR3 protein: CASSVNSVGREQYF

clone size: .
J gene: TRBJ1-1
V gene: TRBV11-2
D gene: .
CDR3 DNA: TGTGCCAGCAGCTTAGTGGGACACCGGTTCGCTGAAGCTTTCTTT
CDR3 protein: CASSLVGHRFAEAFF

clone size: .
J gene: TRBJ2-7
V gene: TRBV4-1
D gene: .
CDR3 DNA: TGCGCCAGCAGCCAACCCCGGCCGTCTCTAGGCTACGAGCAGTACTTC
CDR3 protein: CASSQPRPSLGYEQYF

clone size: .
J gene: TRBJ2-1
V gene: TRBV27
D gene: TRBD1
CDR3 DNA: TGTGCCAGCAGTATCATTCCCGGGACAGGCTACAATGAGCAGTTCTTC
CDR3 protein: CASSIIPGTGYNEQFF

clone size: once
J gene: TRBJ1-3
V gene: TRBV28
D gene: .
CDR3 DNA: TGTGCCAGCTTTACCCTCGGGGCTGGAAACACCATATATTTT
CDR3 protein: CASFTLGAGNTIYF

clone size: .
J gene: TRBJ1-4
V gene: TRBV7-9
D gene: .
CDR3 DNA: TGTGCCAGCAGCTTAGCCACTAATGAAAAACTGTTTTTT
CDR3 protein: CASSLATNEKLFF

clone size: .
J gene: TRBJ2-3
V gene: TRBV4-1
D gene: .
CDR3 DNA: TGCGCCAGCAGCCAAGTCGGGAACACAGATACGCAGTATTTT
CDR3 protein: CASSQVGNTDTQYF

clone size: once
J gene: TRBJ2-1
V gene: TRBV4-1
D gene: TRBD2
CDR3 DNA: TGCGCCAGCAGCCAAGACGCGGGACTAGCGGGCTCATCAGGGCCCTACAATGAGCAGTTCTTC
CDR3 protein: CASSQDAGLAGSSGPYNEQFF

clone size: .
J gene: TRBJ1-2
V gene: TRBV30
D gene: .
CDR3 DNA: TGTGCCTGGAGTGCCCCAGAGGGGAAGGACTATGGCTACACCTTC
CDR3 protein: CAWSAPEGKDYGYTF

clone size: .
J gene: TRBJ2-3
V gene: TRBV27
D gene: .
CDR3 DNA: TGTGCCAGCAGTTTATTGGACGGTAGCACAGATACGCAGTATTTT
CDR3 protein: CASSLLDGSTDTQYF

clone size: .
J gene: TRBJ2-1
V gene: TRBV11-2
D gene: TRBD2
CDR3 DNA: TGTGCCAGCAGCTGGGGACTAGCGGGAGTGTGGAATGAGCAGTTCTTC
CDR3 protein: CASSWGLAGVWNEQFF

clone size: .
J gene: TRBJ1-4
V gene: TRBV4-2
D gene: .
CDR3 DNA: TGTGCCAGCAGCTCACAGGGTTTCGAAAAACTGTTTTTT
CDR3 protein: CASSSQGFEKLFF

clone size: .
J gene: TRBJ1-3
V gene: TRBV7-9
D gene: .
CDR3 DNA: TGTGCCAGCAGCTATGACGTGGGGAACTCTGGAAACACCATATATTTT
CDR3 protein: CASSYDVGNSGNTIYF

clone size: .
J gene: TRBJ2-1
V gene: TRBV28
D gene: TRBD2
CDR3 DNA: TGTGCCAGCAGCCGTAAGGGACTAGCGGTCTACAATGAGCAGTTCTTC
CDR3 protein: CASSRKGLAVYNEQFF

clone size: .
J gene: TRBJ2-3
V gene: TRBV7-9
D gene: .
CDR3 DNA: TGTGCCAGCAGCCCGTCGACTGGCACAGATACGCAGTATTTT
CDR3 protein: CASSPSTGTDTQYF

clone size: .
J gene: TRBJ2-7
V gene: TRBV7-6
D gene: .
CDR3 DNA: TGTGCCAGCAGCTTAGTAGGGCAGACCTACGAGCAGTACTTC
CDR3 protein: CASSLVGQTYEQYF

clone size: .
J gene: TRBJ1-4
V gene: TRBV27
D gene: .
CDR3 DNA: TGTGCCAGCAGTTTTGTGGGGGCGCGAGCTGAAAAACTGTTTTTT
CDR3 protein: CASSFVGARAEKLFF

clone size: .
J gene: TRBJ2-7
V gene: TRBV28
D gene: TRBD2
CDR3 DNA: TGTGCCAGCAGTTTCACGGGAGGGTCCTACGAGCAGTACTTC
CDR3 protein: CASSFTGGSYEQYF

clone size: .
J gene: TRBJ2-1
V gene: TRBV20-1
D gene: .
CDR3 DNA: TGCAGTGCACCCCACCTGAATGAGCAGTTCTTC
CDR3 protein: CSAPHLNEQFF

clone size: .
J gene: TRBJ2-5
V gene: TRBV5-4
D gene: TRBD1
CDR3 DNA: TGTGCCAGCAACCCAGACAGGGGGCGACGGGAGACCCAGTACTTC
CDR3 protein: CASNPDRGRRETQYF

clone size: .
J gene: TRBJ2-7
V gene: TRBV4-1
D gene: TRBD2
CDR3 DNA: TGCGCCAGCAGCCAGGCTCAGCGGGAGGTGGCCTACGAGCAGTACTTC
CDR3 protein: CASSQAQREVAYEQYF

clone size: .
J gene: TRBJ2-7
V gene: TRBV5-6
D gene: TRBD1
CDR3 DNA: TGTGCCAGCAGCTTGGGACAGGGAGTTTACGAGCAGTACTTC
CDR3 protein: CASSLGQGVYEQYF

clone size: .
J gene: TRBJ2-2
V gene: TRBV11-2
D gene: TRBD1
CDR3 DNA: TGTGCCAGCAGCGCGGAAGACAGGGGAAACACCGGGGAGCTGTTTTTT
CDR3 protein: CASSAEDRGNTGELFF

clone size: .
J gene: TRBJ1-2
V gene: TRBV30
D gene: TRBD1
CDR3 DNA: TGTGCCTGGAGGGGACAGGGCTACTATGGCTACACCTTC
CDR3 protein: CAWRGQGYYGYTF

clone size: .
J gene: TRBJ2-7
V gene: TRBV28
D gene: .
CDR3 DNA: TGTGCCAGCATCGGGCAGGGGAACTACGAGCAGTACTTC
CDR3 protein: CASIGQGNYEQYF

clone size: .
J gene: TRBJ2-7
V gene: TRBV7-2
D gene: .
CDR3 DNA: TGTGCCAGCAGCTTAGTGTTAGGGGGCGAGCAGTACTTC
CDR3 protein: CASSLVLGGEQYF

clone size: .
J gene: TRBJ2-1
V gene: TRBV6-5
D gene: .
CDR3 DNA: TGTGCCAGCAGTTACTCACTTTGGGGGGAGGATGAGCAGTTCTTC
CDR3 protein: CASSYSLWGEDEQFF

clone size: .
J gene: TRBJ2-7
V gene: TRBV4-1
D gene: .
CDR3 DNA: TGCGCCAGCAGCCAAGCCCTTGCGAGCTCCTACGAGCAGTACTTC
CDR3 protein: CASSQALASSYEQYF

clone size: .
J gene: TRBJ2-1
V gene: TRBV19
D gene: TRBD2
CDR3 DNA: TGTGCCAGTACCTTCGGGGTAGCGGGTTACAATGAGCAGTTCTTC
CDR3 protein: CASTFGVAGYNEQFF

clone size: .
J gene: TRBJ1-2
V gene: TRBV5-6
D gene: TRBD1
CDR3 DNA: TGTGCCAGCAGCCCCGGGACAGGGGACTATGGCTACACCTTC
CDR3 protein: CASSPGTGDYGYTF

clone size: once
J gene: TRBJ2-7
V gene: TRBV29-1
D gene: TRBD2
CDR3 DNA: TGCAGCGTAACGGGACTAGCGCTCTACGAGCAGTACTTC
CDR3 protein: CSVTGLALYEQYF

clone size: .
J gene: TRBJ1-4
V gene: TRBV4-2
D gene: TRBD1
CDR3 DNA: TGTGCCAGCAGCCAAGAAGTGGTAGGGGGGACAGCAGAAATACTGTTTTTT
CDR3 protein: CASSQEVVGGTAEILFF

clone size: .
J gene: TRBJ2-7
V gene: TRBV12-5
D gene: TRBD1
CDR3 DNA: TGTGCTAGTGGTCTAACCTCCGGGACAGGGAGTTACGAGCAGTACTTC
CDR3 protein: CASGLTSGTGSYEQYF

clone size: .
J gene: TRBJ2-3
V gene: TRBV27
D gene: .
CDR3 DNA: TGTGCCAGCAGTTTAACCGGGGGTGCAGATACGCAGTATTTT
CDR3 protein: CASSLTGGADTQYF

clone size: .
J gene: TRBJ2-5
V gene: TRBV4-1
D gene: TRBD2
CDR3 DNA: TGCGCCAGCAGCCCGTTTGGAGGACTAGCGGGAAAGGCGGAGACCCAGTACTTC
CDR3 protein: CASSPFGGLAGKAETQYF

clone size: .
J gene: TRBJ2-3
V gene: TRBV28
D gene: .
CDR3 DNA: TGTGCCAGCAGTTTGGGGTATTCCGCCAGCACAGATACGCAGTATTTT
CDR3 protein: CASSLGYSASTDTQYF